This T cell receptor (beta chain) was documented in a study of monozygotic twins with inflammatory bowel disease. Study-wide findings and caveats: Diversity of TCRbeta measured by inverse Simpson was lower in IBD patients than in healthy co-twins.

Starting material for each TCR library was about 3,200 ng of total RNA. Eight distinct reactions (per sample) were used to make the cDNA. UMIs that had a 6-nucleotide sample barcode were put in using template switching. TCRdb reprocessed the 5' RACE reads, keeping one entry per CDR3 protein, no DNA. This sample contains some 400,000 distinct CDR3 sequences. Turning to this clonotype: The antigen is unknown.

Germline CDR1 DFQATT, CDR2 SNEGSKA (reference sequence). This CDR3 has 14 amino acids. The sequenced sample was blood. The origin of this receptor is a human donor with ulcerative colitis or Crohn's disease, or a healthy co-twin of an affected twin (not recorded which). The rearrangement joins TRBV20-1 to TRBJ1-1. Here the CDR3 reads CSARDGTSNTEAFF.